These 6 T cell receptor beta chains share one sample of origin, sequenced in a study of T cell responses to AZD1222 COVID-19 vaccine. Data came from immunoSEQ multiplex PCR; TCRdb stores just in-frame clones and leaves some out. The repertoire holds some 130,000 clones, with approximately 85% as singletons. Sequences were derived from peripheral blood, sampled on day 0 of AZD1222 vaccination. These receptors all stem from an adult in good health.

V and J are TRBV18 and TRBJ2-2; possible D gene TRBD1, 6 bases. CDR1 KGHSH and CDR2 LQKENI come from the germline V gene. The CDR3 covers 15 residues. V lost 6 bases, J lost 4 bases, and 15 bases lay in between. The CDR3 here is CASSLQDSATGELFF. DNA for the CDR3: TGTGCCAGCTCTCTTCAGGACAGTGCCACCGGGGAGCTGTTTTTT.

The chain uses TRBV13 and TRBJ1-2; D unclear. Germline-derived CDR1 and CDR2 are PRHDT and FYEKMQ (reference sequence). Between the trimmed V and J ends, which lost 5 bases and 6 bases, there was a span of 13 bases. This CDR3 is built from 13 residues. The CDR3 protein is CASSPAHQNGYTF. CDR3 bases: TGTGCCAGCAGCCCGGCCCATCAAAATGGCTACACCTTC.

The V gene is TRBV7-6, the J gene TRBJ2-7; TRBD1 or TRBD2 may be the D gene (5 bases each). The length of the CDR3 is 12 residues. In germline, CDR1 is SGHVS, CDR2 FNYEAQ. V lost 2 bases to trimming and J lost 6 bases, with 8 bases between them. CDR3 in amino acids: CASSLPGTEQYF. Written as DNA, the CDR3 is TGTGCCAGCAGCTTACCAGGGACCGAGCAGTACTTC.

The rearrangement joins TRBV7-3 to TRBJ2-3; 14 positions agree with TRBD2. The ends lost 0 bases at V and 1 base at J; junction bases unmatched: 9. Germline V gives CDR1 SGHTA, CDR2 FQGTGA. This CDR3 contains 20 residues. CDR3 sequence: CASSLTVGLAGERGTDTQYF. The CDR3 bases are TGTGCCAGCAGCTTAACTGTGGGACTAGCGGGAGAAAGGGGCACAGATACGCAGTATTTT.

This clone has more than one count but fewer than ten. The J gene is TRBJ2-2, the V gene TRBV7-7, with 12 bases aligning to TRBD2. The junction had 2 bases not matched to a gene; V was cut back by 3 bases and J by 6 bases. CDR1 is SSHAT and CDR2 is FNYEAQ in the germline V gene (reference sequence). The CDR3 has 15 amino acids. The CDR3 is CASSFSSGGAGELFF. Here the CDR3 DNA reads TGTGCCAGCAGCTTCTCTAGCGGGGGGGCCGGGGAGCTGTTTTTT.

The chain combines TRBV4-2 with TRBJ1-2; TRBD1 agrees at 7 bases. With 5 bases clipped from V and 0 bases from J, the junction kept 12 bases outside the gene matches. This CDR3 has 17 residues. CDR1 and CDR2 (germline): LGHNA, YNFKEQ. CDR3 loop: CASSSGYGQATNYGYTF. The CDR3 DNA is TGTGCCAGCAGCTCGGGATATGGACAGGCAACTAACTATGGCTACACCTTC.